Listed below are T cell receptor beta chains from one sample, sequenced in a study of cytomegalovirus exposure and HLA in healthy donors. Clones were sequenced by immunoSEQ multiplex PCR, and TCRdb holds only the in-frame ones, with some missing. The table includes under 95,000 clones, around 74% detected once. The sequenced material came from PBMCs. The receptors derive from a boy between 10 and 17 years old in good health and CMV-seronegative. CDR3s include the opening cysteine and the closing phenylalanine or tryptophan. The order of the fields is D gene, J gene, clone size, V gene, CDR3 length, CDR3 DNA, CDR3 protein. A D gene is named only where the DNA matches it firmly. Size is stated for part of the rows, as once, few or many counts, or as a class when the clone is expanded.

D gene: NA
J gene: TRBJ1-1
clone size: NA
V gene: TRBV29-1
CDR3 length: 16
CDR3 DNA: TGCAGCGTTGAATCCCCTCTAAGGGAGAGAGACACTGAAGCTTTCTTT
CDR3 protein: CSVESPLRERDTEAFF

D gene: NA
J gene: TRBJ1-2
clone size: once
V gene: TRBV28
CDR3 length: 11
CDR3 DNA: TGTGCCAGCAATCAAGGGGATGGCTACACCTTC
CDR3 protein: CASNQGDGYTF

D gene: NA
J gene: TRBJ2-1
clone size: few
V gene: TRBV6-4
CDR3 length: 15
CDR3 DNA: TGTGCCAGCAGTGCTGTGCCTAGCGCCACGTATGAGCAGTTCTTC
CDR3 protein: CASSAVPSATYEQFF

D gene: TRBD1
J gene: TRBJ1-4
clone size: NA
V gene: TRBV29-1
CDR3 length: 13
CDR3 DNA: TGCAGCGCAACGGACAGGGGGCCTGAAAAACTGTTTTTT
CDR3 protein: CSATDRGPEKLFF

D gene: TRBD2
J gene: TRBJ2-7
clone size: NA
V gene: TRBV7-2
CDR3 length: 16
CDR3 DNA: TGTGCCAGCAGCTTAGACGGGACTAGCGGGGCCTACGAGCAGTACTTC
CDR3 protein: CASSLDGTSGAYEQYF

D gene: NA
J gene: TRBJ1-5
clone size: NA
V gene: TRBV27
CDR3 length: 12
CDR3 DNA: TGTGCCAGCAGAACAGCTGATCAGCCCCAGCATTTT
CDR3 protein: CASRTADQPQHF

D gene: NA
J gene: TRBJ1-2
clone size: NA
V gene: TRBV28
CDR3 length: 13
CDR3 DNA: TGTGCCAGCAGTTTTCGGGAAAACTATGGCTACACCTTC
CDR3 protein: CASSFRENYGYTF

D gene: TRBD1
J gene: TRBJ2-5
clone size: once
V gene: TRBV6-5
CDR3 length: 13
CDR3 DNA: TGTGCCAGCAGTAGGGGGCGCGGAGAGACCCAGTACTTC
CDR3 protein: CASSRGRGETQYF

D gene: NA
J gene: TRBJ1-1
clone size: once
V gene: TRBV28
CDR3 length: 15
CDR3 DNA: TGTGCCAGCATTCTAAGAGTCACTTCGAACACTGAAGCTTTCTTT
CDR3 protein: CASILRVTSNTEAFF

D gene: TRBD2
J gene: TRBJ2-3
clone size: NA
V gene: TRBV6-1
CDR3 length: 17
CDR3 DNA: TGTGCCAGCAGTGCTGAAGCGGGGGGCCCCGGGGCAGATACGCAGTATTTT
CDR3 protein: CASSAEAGGPGADTQYF

D gene: NA
J gene: TRBJ2-7
clone size: NA
V gene: TRBV21-1
CDR3 length: 15
CDR3 DNA: TGTGCCAGCAGCAAAGTTCGGGACAAGACCTACGAGCAGTACTTC
CDR3 protein: CASSKVRDKTYEQYF

D gene: TRBD2
J gene: TRBJ2-1
clone size: once
V gene: TRBV4-1
CDR3 length: 15
CDR3 DNA: TGCGCCAGCAGCCAAGGCGGGGGGGCAAACAATGAGCAGTTCTTC
CDR3 protein: CASSQGGGANNEQFF

D gene: NA
J gene: TRBJ1-1
clone size: few
V gene: TRBV1
CDR3 length: 14
CDR3 DNA: TGCACCAGCAGCCACGGACGGGGTGGGACTGAAGCTTTCTTT
CDR3 protein: CTSSHGRGGTEAFF

D gene: TRBD1
J gene: TRBJ2-7
clone size: NA
V gene: TRBV14
CDR3 length: 14
CDR3 DNA: TGTGCCAGCAGCCAAGCATGGGACAGCTACGAGCAGTACTTC
CDR3 protein: CASSQAWDSYEQYF

D gene: TRBD2
J gene: TRBJ2-1
clone size: few
V gene: TRBV9
CDR3 length: 15
CDR3 DNA: TGTGCCAGCAGCGTAGGCGGGAGGGCCGTCGATGAGCAGTTCTTC
CDR3 protein: CASSVGGRAVDEQFF

D gene: TRBD1
J gene: TRBJ1-2
clone size: NA
V gene: TRBV9
CDR3 length: 14
CDR3 DNA: TGTGCCAGCAGCCCTCGGACAGGACCCTATGGCTACACCTTC
CDR3 protein: CASSPRTGPYGYTF

D gene: NA
J gene: TRBJ2-7
clone size: NA
V gene: TRBV30
CDR3 length: 14
CDR3 DNA: TGTGCCTGGACTAAGGGAAACAGGGTCCACGAGCAGTACTTC
CDR3 protein: CAWTKGNRVHEQYF

D gene: TRBD1
J gene: TRBJ2-5
clone size: NA
V gene: TRBV4-3
CDR3 length: 15
CDR3 DNA: TGCGCCAGCAGTCCCCGGACAGGGGGCAGGGAGACCCAGTACTTC
CDR3 protein: CASSPRTGGRETQYF

D gene: TRBD1
J gene: TRBJ2-5
clone size: NA
V gene: TRBV9
CDR3 length: 14
CDR3 DNA: TGTGCCAGCAGCGTAGGAGGGGGCGCCGAGACCCAGTACTTC
CDR3 protein: CASSVGGGAETQYF

D gene: NA
J gene: TRBJ2-1
clone size: NA
V gene: TRBV6-5
CDR3 length: 12
CDR3 DNA: TGTGCCAGCAGTTACCGGGGAGATGAGCAGTTCTTC
CDR3 protein: CASSYRGDEQFF

D gene: NA
J gene: TRBJ1-3
clone size: NA
V gene: TRBV25-1
CDR3 length: 14
CDR3 DNA: TGTGCCAGCAGTGAATCAGGCTCTGGAAACACCATATATTTT
CDR3 protein: CASSESGSGNTIYF

D gene: NA
J gene: TRBJ2-1
clone size: NA
V gene: TRBV13
CDR3 length: 15
CDR3 DNA: TGTGCCAGCAGCGCAATTCTAGCTCCGCACAATGAGCAGTTCTTC
CDR3 protein: CASSAILAPHNEQFF

D gene: TRBD1
J gene: TRBJ2-1
clone size: once
V gene: TRBV30
CDR3 length: 15
CDR3 DNA: TGTGCCTGGAGTGACGGGACAGTTTCCTACAATGAGCAGTTCTTC
CDR3 protein: CAWSDGTVSYNEQFF

D gene: NA
J gene: TRBJ1-2
clone size: NA
V gene: TRBV5-4
CDR3 length: 13
CDR3 DNA: TGTGCCAGCAGCTTCCGGGGGGGCTATGGCTACACCTTC
CDR3 protein: CASSFRGGYGYTF

D gene: TRBD1
J gene: TRBJ1-2
clone size: NA
V gene: TRBV30
CDR3 length: 15
CDR3 DNA: TGTGCCTGGAGTCGGGACAGGGGGCGCAACTATGGCTACACCTTC
CDR3 protein: CAWSRDRGRNYGYTF

D gene: NA
J gene: TRBJ1-1
clone size: NA
V gene: TRBV28
CDR3 length: 13
CDR3 DNA: TGTGCTCTGAGTGGACACCCGAACACTGAAGCTTTCTTT
CDR3 protein: CALSGHPNTEAFF

D gene: TRBD1
J gene: TRBJ2-5
clone size: NA
V gene: TRBV28
CDR3 length: 16
CDR3 DNA: TGTGCCAGCAGTCTCCAGACAGGGGGCGCCGGAGAGACCCAGTACTTC
CDR3 protein: CASSLQTGGAGETQYF

D gene: TRBD2
J gene: TRBJ2-5
clone size: NA
V gene: TRBV30
CDR3 length: 15
CDR3 DNA: TGTGCCTTGGAGCGGGGGGGGATGTACCAAGAGACCCAGTACTTC
CDR3 protein: CALERGGMYQETQYF

D gene: NA
J gene: TRBJ1-1
clone size: once
V gene: TRBV20-1
CDR3 length: 11
CDR3 DNA: TGCAGTGCTACAGGGGATACTGAAGCTTTCTTT
CDR3 protein: CSATGDTEAFF

D gene: NA
J gene: TRBJ1-5
clone size: NA
V gene: TRBV7-9
CDR3 length: 16
CDR3 DNA: TGTGCCAGCAGCGAGGCCGGCCGAGGCTTTAATCAGCCCCAGCATTTT
CDR3 protein: CASSEAGRGFNQPQHF

D gene: NA
J gene: TRBJ2-7
clone size: NA
V gene: TRBV5-1
CDR3 length: 14
CDR3 DNA: TGCGCCAGCAGCTTGGGCAGGGGTGAATACGAGCAGTACTTC
CDR3 protein: CASSLGRGEYEQYF